This TCR beta chain was identified during a study of blood T cell repertoires in COVID-19. The overall study: Material from acute and convalescent COVID-19 was sourced from the United States, Italy and Spain. T cells, B-cell-depleted T cells, or PBMCs supplied cDNA or gDNA.

The repertoire was sequenced with immunoSEQ multiplex PCR; TCRdb's copy has only in-frame clones and lacks some. The sample has 270,000 or so clones; about 90% are singletons. Germline assignment: CDR1 MNHEY and CDR2 SVGAGI. The CDR3 has 15 amino acids. V was shortened by 5 bases and J by 2 bases, with 16 bases between the two germline ends. Those who participated ranged in age from 18 to 89 years and resided in about two dozen US areas. Researchers sorted participants into cohorts using their self-reported clinical history. This receptor was obtained from a woman in her twenties or thirties with acute COVID-19. Specimen: PBMCs or T cells enriched from blood (not recorded which). The chain uses TRBV6-5 and TRBJ2-7; D not resolved. The CDR3 DNA is TGTGCCAGCAGTCCCGGATCTCGGGTGGCCTACGAGCAGTACTTC. This codes for CASSPGSRVAYEQYF.